Below are 5 T cell receptor beta chains sequenced from a single sample in a study of cytomegalovirus exposure and HLA in healthy donors. The PCR contained 60 Vbeta and 13 Jbeta primers. Assay used: immunoSEQ multiplex PCR; TCRdb lists only in-frame clones, some missing. The sample includes about 160,000 clones, about 80% seen only once; the top ten take roughly 4.4%. The sample comprised PBMCs. The source of these receptors is a man aged 30-40 years in good health and CMV-seronegative.

The chain carries TRBV6-1 and TRBJ2-5; D possibly corresponds to TRBD1 (7 bases). This CDR3 contains 12 residues. V was cut by 8 bases and J by 4 bases, with 11 bases left in between. From germline, CDR1 is MNHNS and CDR2 SASEGT. CDR3 nucleotide sequence: TGTGCCAGCGAGCAGGGGGGAGAGACCCAGTACTTC. Amino acids: CASEQGGETQYF.

This clone was found once. The chain combines TRBV2 with TRBJ2-7, with TRBD2 matching 13 bases. Germline V lookup: CDR1 SNHLY, CDR2 FYNNEI. Trimming cost V 5 bases and J 5 bases; bases outside gene matches: 12. This CDR3 is built from 17 residues. CDR3 amino acids: CASSHPRGTSGVHEQYF. In DNA form, the CDR3 reads TGTGCCAGCAGTCACCCGAGGGGGACTAGCGGGGTACACGAGCAGTACTTC.

This chain joins TRBV18 and TRBJ1-5, with 10 bases aligning to TRBD1. This CDR3 is 16 amino acids long. Germline values: CDR1 KGHSH, CDR2 LQKENI. V shed 3 bases, J shed 6 bases, and the junction held 8 bases outside the gene matches. DNA of the CDR3: TGTGCCAGCTCACCGGACAGGGGGACATCAGGTCAGCCCCAGCATTTT. This codes for CASSPDRGTSGQPQHF.

V and J are TRBV27 and TRBJ2-7, with 9 bases aligning to TRBD1. This CDR3 spans 15 amino acids. Germline V CDR1 and CDR2: MNHEY, SMNVEV (reference sequence). The V and J ends lost 5 bases and 3 bases, in that order; junction bases with no gene match: 8. Here the CDR3 reads CASSPAGTGFYEQYF. DNA for the CDR3: TGTGCCAGCAGTCCCGCCGGGACAGGGTTCTACGAGCAGTACTTC.

The V gene is TRBV7-2, the J gene TRBJ2-7; D is ambiguous. This CDR3 region has 15 residues. The germline gives CDR1 SGHTA, CDR2 FQGNSA. With 5 bases removed from V and 0 bases from J, the gap between germline ends came to 14 bases. The CDR3 is CASSQARSSSYEQYF. CDR3 nucleotide sequence: TGTGCCAGCAGCCAGGCCAGGTCAAGCTCCTACGAGCAGTACTTC.